Reported below is one T cell receptor (beta chain). Its specific antigen is unknown. One base away there is no much larger clone; base qualities are not given. This sample was included in a study of blood T cell repertoires in COVID-19 (dated by TCRdb to about 2020). In the study overall: Samples covering the acute and convalescent phases of COVID-19 were provided by collaborators in the United States, Italy and Spain. The prospective study material was composed of cDNA or gDNA derived from T cells, B-cell-depleted T cells, or PBMCs. The dataset comprised deeply sampled blood TCRbeta repertoires from subjects exposed to, actively infected with, or recovered from COVID-19. A freely available public database, intended as a resource for researchers studying the immune response to SARS-CoV-2, is where the repertoires were released. Samples came from the ongoing ImmuneRACE study (first 160 participants) plus 1,254 subjects from 6 global collaborators. Nearly every sample came with metadata listing a de-identified subject ID, COVID-19 status, age in years and sex. Where available, HLA class I and class II types were obtained from metadata supplied by the sample provider rather than from assay-based typing.

From the germline V gene, CDR1 is SGHRS and CDR2 is YFSETQ. V is trimmed back by 0 bases and J by 2 bases, and the junction contains 4 bases that no gene match accounts for. Reading from cysteine to phenylalanine, the CDR3 counts 15 amino acids. Of the read, only the CDR3 DNA is kept; its 45 bases are in frame from base 1. What the study reported, not specific to this receptor: How much clinical and demographic metadata was included differed by source and by participant, and the metadata was provided uncurated.

TCRbeta CDR3 regions were amplified from genomic DNA by means of the immunoSEQ Assay, a bias-controlled multiplex PCR. Under the source paper's analysis protocol: The number of nucleated cells in each sample was estimated from the amplification of reference gene primers within the assay. To quantify the absolute abundance of each unique TCRbeta CDR3 rearrangement, sequence reads were collapsed and filtered. For each sample, productive Simpson clonality was calculated as the square root of Simpson's diversity index over productive rearrangements. TCRdb took this table from immuneACCESS and kept in-frame rearrangements with V and J called. Such tables lack part of the clones; where checked against another copy, unresolved V genes explain under half of the gap, and the rest is unexplained. The DNA gave D and trimming, while V, J and clone size come from that table. In all, the sample holds 100,000 to 150,000 clones, and roughly 90% of those were seen once. 0.95% to 1.5% of the sample lies in the top ten.

Collaborating institutions collected whole blood in K2EDTA tubes following their own protocols. For TCRbeta analysis, collaborator samples were shipped as frozen whole blood, as isolated PBMCs, or as DNA extracted from either sample type. This sequence originates from a woman aged 80 or older with acute or convalescent COVID-19. The chain is encoded by TRBV5-1 joined to TRBJ2-5, with 7 central nucleotides matching TRBD2. The material sequenced was peripheral blood. The CDR3 loop reads CASSLAASGQETQYF. The nucleotide sequence is given as TGCGCCAGCAGCTTGGCGGCTAGCGGTCAAGAGACCCAGTACTTC.